This TCR beta chain stems from a study of blood T cell repertoires in COVID-19. Clones were sequenced by immunoSEQ multiplex PCR, and TCRdb holds only the in-frame ones, with some missing. The table includes fewer than 250,000 clones, over 80% detected once. The germline gives CDR1 MDHEN, CDR2 SYDVKM. The V gene lost 7 bases and the J gene lost 6 bases, with 10 bases spanning the gap. There are 12 residues in the CDR3. This clone has just a few counts. Adults between roughly 18 and 89 years of age took part from 20 to 25 US areas. Source material: PBMCs or T cells enriched from blood (not recorded which). The source of this sequence is a woman aged 40-49 years who had recovered from COVID-19. The chain couples TRBV28 to TRBJ2-1; D is ambiguous. The CDR3 DNA reads TGTGCCAGCACCAGATCTCTCAATGAGCAGTTCTTC. Translated, it gives CASTRSLNEQFF.